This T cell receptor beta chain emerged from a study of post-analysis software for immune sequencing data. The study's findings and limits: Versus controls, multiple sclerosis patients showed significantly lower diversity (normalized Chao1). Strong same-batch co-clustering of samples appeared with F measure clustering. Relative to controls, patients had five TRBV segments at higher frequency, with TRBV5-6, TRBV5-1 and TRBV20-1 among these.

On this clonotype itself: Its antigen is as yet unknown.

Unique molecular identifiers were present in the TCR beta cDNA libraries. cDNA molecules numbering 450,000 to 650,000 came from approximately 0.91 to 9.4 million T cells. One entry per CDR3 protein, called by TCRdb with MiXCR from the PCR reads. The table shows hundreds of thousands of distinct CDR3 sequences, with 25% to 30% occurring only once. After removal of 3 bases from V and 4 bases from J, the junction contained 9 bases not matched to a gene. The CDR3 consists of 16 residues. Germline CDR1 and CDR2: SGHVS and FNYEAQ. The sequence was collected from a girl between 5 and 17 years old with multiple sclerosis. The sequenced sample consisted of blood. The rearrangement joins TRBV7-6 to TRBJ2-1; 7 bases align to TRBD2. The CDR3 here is CASSLSLRGGYNEQFF. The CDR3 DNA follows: TGTGCCAGCAGCTTGTCCCTTCGCGGGGGATACAATGAGCAGTTCTTC.